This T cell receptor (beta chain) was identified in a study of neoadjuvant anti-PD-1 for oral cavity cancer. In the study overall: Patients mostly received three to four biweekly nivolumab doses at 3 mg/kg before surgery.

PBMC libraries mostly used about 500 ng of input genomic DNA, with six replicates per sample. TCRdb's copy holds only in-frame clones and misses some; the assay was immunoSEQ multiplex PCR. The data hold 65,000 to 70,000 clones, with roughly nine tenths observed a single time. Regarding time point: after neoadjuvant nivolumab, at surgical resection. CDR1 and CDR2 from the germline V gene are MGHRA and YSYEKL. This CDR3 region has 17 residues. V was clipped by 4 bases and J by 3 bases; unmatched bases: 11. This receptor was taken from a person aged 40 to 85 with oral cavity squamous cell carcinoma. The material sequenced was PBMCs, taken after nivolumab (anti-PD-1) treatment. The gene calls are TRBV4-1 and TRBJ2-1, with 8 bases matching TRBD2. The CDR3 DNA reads TGCGCCAGCAGCCCACAAAGGGGACTAGTGGTCTACAATGAGCAGTTCTTC. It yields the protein CASSPQRGLVVYNEQFF.